This TCR beta chain emerged from a study of molecular identifiers for immune sequencing clone quantification. Turning to the study itself: The replicates split RNA from approximately 20,000 or 100,000 naive CD8 cells five ways and sequenced four.

TCRdb fed the PCR reads into MiXCR, producing one record per CDR3 protein. This table holds about 630,000 distinct CDR3 sequences, about 25% found once. There are a few counts of this clonotype. Germline CDR1 MDHEN, CDR2 SYDVKM. Unmatched junction bases numbered 8, after V lost 6 bases and J lost 6 bases. The CDR3 is made up of 14 amino acids. The chain couples TRBV28 to TRBJ1-5; 7 positions agree with TRBD1. Sequencing was done on a sample of naive CD8+ T cells from blood, with Jurkat cell RNA spiked in. Sample subset: FACS-sorted CD8+CD4-CCR7+CD45RA+ naive T cells. The receptor was derived from a human donor in good health. Some libraries in this study had Jurkat cell RNA spiked in. The CDR3 spells CASRSQGFLQPQHF. The DNA of the CDR3 is TGTGCCAGCAGGTCACAGGGGTTTCTTCAGCCCCAGCATTTT.